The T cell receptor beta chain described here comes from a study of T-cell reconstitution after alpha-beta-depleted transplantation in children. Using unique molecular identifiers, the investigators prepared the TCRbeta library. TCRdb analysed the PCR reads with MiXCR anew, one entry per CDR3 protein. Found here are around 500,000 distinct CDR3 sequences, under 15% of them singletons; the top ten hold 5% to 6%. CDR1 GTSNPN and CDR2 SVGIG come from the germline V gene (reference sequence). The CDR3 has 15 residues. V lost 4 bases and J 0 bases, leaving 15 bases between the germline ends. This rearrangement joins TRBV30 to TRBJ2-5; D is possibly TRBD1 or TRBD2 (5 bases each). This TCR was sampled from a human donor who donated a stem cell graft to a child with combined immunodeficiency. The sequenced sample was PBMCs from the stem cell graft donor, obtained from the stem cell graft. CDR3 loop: CAWTPGQTYQETQYF. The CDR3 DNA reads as TGTGCCTGGACGCCGGGGCAGACTTACCAAGAGACCCAGTACTTC.